These 8 T cell receptor beta chains were sequenced from one sample in a study of blood T cells in healthy people across ages. Through a sample-barcoded 5' primer and a J-beta primer mix, a second PCR was run for roughly 6 to 11 cycles. Each CDR3 protein gets one entry after TCRdb re-called the 5' RACE reads with MiXCR. Among fewer than 900,000 distinct CDR3 sequences, approximately 39% were seen once, and the ten largest hold about 20%. The sample consisted of blood. Source of these receptors: a woman between 55 and 75 years old in good health.

V is TRBV20-1 and J is TRBJ2-1; 9 nucleotides agree with TRBD1. The J call is in doubt because the DNA end fits TRBJ2-7 better. Germline V lookup: CDR1 DFQATT, CDR2 SNEGSKA (reference sequence). The CDR3 loop spans 16 amino acids. DNA for the CDR3: TGCAGTGCTAGAGGGGGGTGGACAGGGGCTCGCAATGAGCAGTACTTC. Translation gives CSARGGWTGARNEQYF.

The chain links TRBV18 to TRBJ2-7, with 13 bases matching TRBD2. The CDR3 is 16 amino acids. Germline CDR1 and CDR2: KGHSH and LQKENI. V trimming: 3 bases; J trimming: 3 bases; junction bases outside the gene matches: 5. In nucleotides, the CDR3 is TGTGCCAGCTCACCTCCGACTAGCGGGGGGATCTACGAGCAGTACTTC. Translation gives CASSPPTSGGIYEQYF.

This clonotype was observed at least ten times. This rearrangement joins TRBV20-1 to TRBJ2-3; 13 nucleotides align to TRBD2. From germline, CDR1 is DFQATT and CDR2 SNEGSKA (reference sequence). J lost 5 bases, V lost 5 bases, and 1 base had no gene match. The CDR3 has 13 residues. CDR3 protein: CSAGLAGVDTQYF. The CDR3 DNA follows: TGCAGTGCTGGACTAGCGGGGGTAGATACGCAGTATTTT.

A few counts support this clonotype. The CDR3 region is CASSTPTGAQGADTQYF. The CDR3 DNA is TGTGCCAGCAGCACGCCGACAGGGGCTCAGGGAGCAGATACGCAGTATTTT. This chain connects TRBV11-1 to TRBJ2-3, with 8 bases matching TRBD1. CDR1 and CDR2 from the germline V gene are SGHAT and FQDESV (reference sequence). After removal of 5 bases from V and 4 bases from J, the junction contained 14 bases not matched to a gene. The CDR3 is 17 residues long.

This clonotype has at least ten counts. In DNA, the CDR3 is TGTGCCAGCAGCCCCCCTAGCGGGGGGAACTACGAGCAGTACTTC. Translating gives CASSPPSGGNYEQYF. V and J are TRBV6-6 and TRBJ2-7; 11 positions match TRBD2. The V and J ends lost 6 bases and 3 bases, in that order; junction bases with no gene match: 7. CDR1 and CDR2 (germline): MNHNY, SVGAGI (reference sequence). CDR3 length: 15 amino acids.

This clonotype was counted between two and nine times. This sequence joins TRBV7-2 and TRBJ2-2; D might be TRBD2 (5 bases). Germline values: CDR1 SGHTA, CDR2 FQGNSA. V was cut by 6 bases and J by 9 bases, with 11 bases left in between. There are 12 residues in the CDR3. The CDR3 DNA reads TGTGCCAGCAGTCAGGCGGGCAGGGAGCTGTTTTTT. Translation: CASSQAGRELFF.

The gene calls are TRBV7-3 and TRBJ2-7; TRBD1 matches at 9 bases. CDR1 SGHTA and CDR2 FQGTGA come from the germline V gene. The CDR3 is 15 residues long. The J segment lost 1 base and the V segment lost 4 bases, leaving 5 bases of the junction unmatched. The CDR3 coding sequence is TGTGCCAGCAGCTCCCCCGACAGGGGGTCCTACGAGCAGTACTTC. Protein: CASSSPDRGSYEQYF.

The rearrangement links TRBV7-9 to TRBJ2-7; the match to TRBD1 covers 8 bases. From germline, CDR1 is SEHNR and CDR2 FQNEAQ (reference sequence). V shed 4 bases, J shed 7 bases, and the junction held 12 bases outside the gene matches. This CDR3 region has 15 residues. The CDR3 coding sequence is TGTGCCAGCAGCTCCTGGCCAGGGGGCCGAGGGGAGCAGTACTTC. Protein sequence: CASSSWPGGRGEQYF.